This TCR beta chain was found in a study of blood T cell repertoires in COVID-19 (TCRdb year 2020). About the study as a whole: Collaborator samples came from the United States, Italy and Spain and covered acute and convalescent phases of COVID-19. The material from the prospective study consisted of cDNA or gDNA derived from T cells, B-cell-depleted T cells, or PBMCs. Deeply sampled blood TCRbeta repertoires from subjects exposed to, actively infected with, or recovered from COVID-19 were included in the dataset. The repertoires were released in a freely available public database meant as a resource for research on the immune response to SARS-CoV-2. The samples were drawn from the first 160 participants of the ongoing ImmuneRACE study and from 1,254 subjects provided by 6 global collaborators. Nearly every sample came with metadata listing a de-identified subject ID, COVID-19 status, age in years and sex. Where HLA class I and class II types were available, the types were taken from metadata supplied by the sample provider, not from assay-based typing.

Relative to germline, V is 4 bases shorter and J is 6 bases shorter, with 11 bases between their ends. The germline V gene (reference sequence) gives CDR1 as SGHNT and CDR2 as YYREEE. The CDR3 spans 12 residues, from the cysteine through the phenylalanine. Of the read, only the CDR3 DNA is kept; its 36 bases are in frame from base 1. TCRbeta CDR3 regions were amplified from genomic DNA by means of the immunoSEQ Assay, a bias-controlled multiplex PCR. The original methods were these. Within the assay, amplification of reference gene primers was used to estimate how many nucleated cells each sample contained. To quantify the absolute abundance of each unique TCRbeta CDR3 rearrangement, sequence reads were collapsed and filtered. For each sample, productive Simpson clonality was calculated as the square root of Simpson's diversity index across productive rearrangements. Sourced from immuneACCESS, this table was stored by TCRdb with only in-frame sequences that have V and J called. A share of the clones is absent; for the studies checked, an unresolved V gene accounts for under half, and the remainder has no known explanation. V and J calls and clone size are as listed in that table; D and trimming were resolved from the DNA. The sample profile shows approximately 100,000 clones; 80% to 90% of them were found once. The top ten clones comprise 2% to 3% of the sample.

Study-level results and caveats: The amount of clinical and demographic metadata varied by source and participant and was provided uncurated.

In the prospective study, participants were 18 to 89 years old, resided in 24 geographic areas of the United States, and were enrolled through a virtual design. To assign participants to cohorts, the prospective study relied on clinical history that participants themselves reported in a screening survey and a study questionnaire. Recovered participants in ImmuneRACE Cohort 3 were defined by two consecutive negative NP/OP PCR tests, clearance by a healthcare professional, or resolution of symptoms. In the prospective study, mobile phlebotomists collected whole blood, serum and a nasopharyngeal or oropharyngeal swab from each participant. Prospective study participants could optionally give additional blood draws and questionnaires over an approximately two-month period. Before DNA extraction, blood samples from the prospective study were shipped at room temperature or frozen. In regard to this clone: Its antigen is still unknown. The sample holds no much larger clone one base away, and base qualities are not on file.

The chain is encoded by TRBV5-4 joined to TRBJ2-7; perhaps TRBD1 is the D gene, with 6 bases matching. This clonotype was sampled from a woman aged 45-60 years who had recovered from COVID-19. Sequences were obtained from PBMCs or T cells enriched from blood (not recorded which). The sequenced DNA: TGTGCCAGCAGCCTTACAGGGACCGAGCAGTACTTC. It encodes CASSLTGTEQYF.